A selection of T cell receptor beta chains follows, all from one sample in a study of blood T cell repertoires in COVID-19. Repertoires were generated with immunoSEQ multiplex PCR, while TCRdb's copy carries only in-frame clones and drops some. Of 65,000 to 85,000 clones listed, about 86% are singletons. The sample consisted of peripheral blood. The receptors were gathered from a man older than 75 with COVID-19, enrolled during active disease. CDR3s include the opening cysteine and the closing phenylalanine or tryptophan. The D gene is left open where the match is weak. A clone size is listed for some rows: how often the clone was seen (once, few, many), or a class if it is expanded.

cdr3_nt: TGTGCCAGCAGAATTGACAGTGGTGGGGAAAAACTGTTTTTT
cdr3_aa: CASRIDSGGEKLFF
v_call: TRBV6-5
cdr3_length: 14
j_call: TRBJ1-4
d_call: -
clone_size: -

cdr3_nt: TGTGCTAGTGGTCCTGGGACAGGGCGCGGTCAGCCCCAGCATTTT
cdr3_aa: CASGPGTGRGQPQHF
v_call: TRBV12-5
cdr3_length: 15
j_call: TRBJ1-5
d_call: TRBD1
clone_size: few

cdr3_nt: TGCGCCAGCAGCTTGGTGGCTAGCGGGGGGAATGAGCAGTTCTTC
cdr3_aa: CASSLVASGGNEQFF
v_call: TRBV5-1
cdr3_length: 15
j_call: TRBJ2-1
d_call: TRBD2
clone_size: few

cdr3_nt: TGTGCCAGCAGTCGGACAGGGACTTACGAGCAGTACTTC
cdr3_aa: CASSRTGTYEQYF
v_call: TRBV12-3/TRBV12-4
cdr3_length: 13
j_call: TRBJ2-7
d_call: TRBD1
clone_size: -

cdr3_nt: TGCGCCAGCAGCCCAAAGACAGGTTCCACAGATACGCAGTATTTT
cdr3_aa: CASSPKTGSTDTQYF
v_call: TRBV5-1
cdr3_length: 15
j_call: TRBJ2-3
d_call: -
clone_size: -

cdr3_nt: TGTGCCAGCAGCGTATCAGGGGGGGCCAACGTCCTGACTTTC
cdr3_aa: CASSVSGGANVLTF
v_call: TRBV9
cdr3_length: 14
j_call: TRBJ2-6
d_call: -
clone_size: once

cdr3_nt: TGTGCCAGCAGCGCCCAGGGTGCCCACGAGCAGTACTTC
cdr3_aa: CASSAQGAHEQYF
v_call: TRBV2
cdr3_length: 13
j_call: TRBJ2-7
d_call: -
clone_size: -

cdr3_nt: TGTGCTAGTGGTTTGGTCCCGGAGGGCATCAAGTACTTC
cdr3_aa: CASGLVPEGIKYF
v_call: TRBV12-5
cdr3_length: 13
j_call: TRBJ2-4
d_call: -
clone_size: -

cdr3_nt: TGCGCCAGCAGCTTTTTTTCTAGCGGCCGATGGGAGACCCAGTACTTC
cdr3_aa: CASSFFSSGRWETQYF
v_call: TRBV5-1
cdr3_length: 16
j_call: TRBJ2-5
d_call: TRBD2
clone_size: -

cdr3_nt: TGTGCCAGCAGCCCCGGAGCCCGCCTCGGCTACACCTTC
cdr3_aa: CASSPGARLGYTF
v_call: TRBV5-4
cdr3_length: 13
j_call: TRBJ1-2
d_call: -
clone_size: few

cdr3_nt: TGCGCCAGCAGCCCCTTCGGGGGTCAGCCCCAGCATTTT
cdr3_aa: CASSPFGGQPQHF
v_call: TRBV5-1
cdr3_length: 13
j_call: TRBJ1-5
d_call: -
clone_size: -

cdr3_nt: TGTGCCAGCAGCTTTCACAGGGGAGTCATATATGGCTACACCTTC
cdr3_aa: CASSFHRGVIYGYTF
v_call: TRBV5-6
cdr3_length: 15
j_call: TRBJ1-2
d_call: TRBD1
clone_size: -

cdr3_nt: TGTGCCAGCTCATGGGACAGTTACTACAATGAGCAGTTCTTC
cdr3_aa: CASSWDSYYNEQFF
v_call: TRBV18
cdr3_length: 14
j_call: TRBJ2-1
d_call: TRBD1
clone_size: -

cdr3_nt: TGTGCCAGTAGTAGAACAGTATTAGAATCACTCGACTTT
cdr3_aa: CASSRTVLESLDF
v_call: TRBV19
cdr3_length: 13
j_call: TRBJ1-1
d_call: -
clone_size: -

cdr3_nt: TGTGCCAGCAGCACAGGGGCCGATGAGCAGTTCTTC
cdr3_aa: CASSTGADEQFF
v_call: TRBV27
cdr3_length: 12
j_call: TRBJ2-1
d_call: TRBD1
clone_size: few

cdr3_nt: TGTGCCAGTAGTACAGGGTTTGCTCAGCCCCAGCATTTT
cdr3_aa: CASSTGFAQPQHF
v_call: TRBV19
cdr3_length: 13
j_call: TRBJ1-5
d_call: -
clone_size: -

cdr3_nt: TGTGCCAGCAGTGAGGGGCAGGTCAGCAATCAGCCCCAGCATTTT
cdr3_aa: CASSEGQVSNQPQHF
v_call: TRBV2
cdr3_length: 15
j_call: TRBJ1-5
d_call: -
clone_size: -

cdr3_nt: TGTGCCAGCAGCGACAGGGGAGAACAGCCCCAGCATTTT
cdr3_aa: CASSDRGEQPQHF
v_call: TRBV6-5
cdr3_length: 13
j_call: TRBJ1-5
d_call: TRBD1
clone_size: -

cdr3_nt: TGTGCCAGCATTAAGCCGGATCGGGGGGGCGATGGCTACACCTTC
cdr3_aa: CASIKPDRGGDGYTF
v_call: TRBV2
cdr3_length: 15
j_call: TRBJ1-2
d_call: -
clone_size: -

cdr3_nt: TGCGCCAGCACCAAAGAGGACAGGGGGTCCTACGAGCAGTACTTC
cdr3_aa: CASTKEDRGSYEQYF
v_call: TRBV5-1
cdr3_length: 15
j_call: TRBJ2-7
d_call: TRBD1
clone_size: once

cdr3_nt: TGTGCCAGCTCACCAATACGGATTCGACAGGGATCATCGGGCTACACCTTC
cdr3_aa: CASSPIRIRQGSSGYTF
v_call: TRBV18
cdr3_length: 17
j_call: TRBJ1-2
d_call: TRBD1
clone_size: few

cdr3_nt: TGCAGTGCGTGGACAGGGTCGGAAGCTTTCTTT
cdr3_aa: CSAWTGSEAFF
v_call: TRBV20-1
cdr3_length: 11
j_call: TRBJ1-1
d_call: TRBD1
clone_size: -

cdr3_nt: TGTGCCAGCAGCGACTACGTCCTGAACACTGAAGCTTTCTTT
cdr3_aa: CASSDYVLNTEAFF
v_call: TRBV6-5
cdr3_length: 14
j_call: TRBJ1-1
d_call: -
clone_size: -

cdr3_nt: TGTGCCAGCAGCTTGGTTCGGGTATCAAACACCGGGGAGCTGTTTTTT
cdr3_aa: CASSLVRVSNTGELFF
v_call: TRBV5-5
cdr3_length: 16
j_call: TRBJ2-2
d_call: -
clone_size: -

cdr3_nt: TGTGCCAGCAGCATTGTTCGCGAGCAGTACTTC
cdr3_aa: CASSIVREQYF
v_call: TRBV5-6
cdr3_length: 11
j_call: TRBJ2-7
d_call: -
clone_size: once

cdr3_nt: TGCGCCAGCAGCCTCACGGACAGGGTGGGAGAGCAGTACTTC
cdr3_aa: CASSLTDRVGEQYF
v_call: TRBV5-1
cdr3_length: 14
j_call: TRBJ2-7
d_call: TRBD1
clone_size: -

cdr3_nt: TGTGCCAGCAGATCTCAGGAAGTGGCTGGAAACACCATATATTTT
cdr3_aa: CASRSQEVAGNTIYF
v_call: TRBV5-5
cdr3_length: 15
j_call: TRBJ1-3
d_call: -
clone_size: -

cdr3_nt: TGTGCCAGCAGCGGTTACACGGGGTATGGCTACACCTTC
cdr3_aa: CASSGYTGYGYTF
v_call: TRBV5-5
cdr3_length: 13
j_call: TRBJ1-2
d_call: -
clone_size: once

cdr3_nt: TGTGCCAGCCGTAGGGGCGGGGACGTTACCCAGTACTTC
cdr3_aa: CASRRGGDVTQYF
v_call: TRBV28
cdr3_length: 13
j_call: TRBJ2-5
d_call: -
clone_size: -

cdr3_nt: TGTGCCAGCAGCCCAGGGCCCGGAGGGGAGACCCAGTACTTC
cdr3_aa: CASSPGPGGETQYF
v_call: TRBV9
cdr3_length: 14
j_call: TRBJ2-5
d_call: -
clone_size: -

cdr3_nt: TGTGCCAGCAGCCAAGGCGACAAGCAAGAGACCCAGTACTTC
cdr3_aa: CASSQGDKQETQYF
v_call: TRBV3-1/TRBV3-2
cdr3_length: 14
j_call: TRBJ2-5
d_call: -
clone_size: -

cdr3_nt: TGTGCCAGCAGTTACGACAGGGGGAATCAGCCCCAGCATTTT
cdr3_aa: CASSYDRGNQPQHF
v_call: TRBV6-5
cdr3_length: 14
j_call: TRBJ1-5
d_call: TRBD1
clone_size: -

cdr3_nt: TGTGCCAGCAGCTTGGCAGGGGGCAGGGACACTGAAGCTTTCTTT
cdr3_aa: CASSLAGGRDTEAFF
v_call: TRBV5-4
cdr3_length: 15
j_call: TRBJ1-1
d_call: TRBD1
clone_size: -

cdr3_nt: TGTGCCAGTTCGGGGATGGGGTACTATGGCTACACCTTC
cdr3_aa: CASSGMGYYGYTF
v_call: TRBV6-5
cdr3_length: 13
j_call: TRBJ1-2
d_call: -
clone_size: -

cdr3_nt: TGCGCCAGCAGCCAAGATATCGACACTTACTATGGCTACACCTTC
cdr3_aa: CASSQDIDTYYGYTF
v_call: TRBV4-1
cdr3_length: 15
j_call: TRBJ1-2
d_call: -
clone_size: -

cdr3_nt: TGTGCCAGCAGTTACGCCAGCTCCTACGAGCAGTACTTC
cdr3_aa: CASSYASSYEQYF
v_call: TRBV28
cdr3_length: 13
j_call: TRBJ2-7
d_call: -
clone_size: few

cdr3_nt: TGTGCCAGTAGTATAAAGACTGCTACCAACTCCTATAATTCACCCCTCCACTTT
cdr3_aa: CASSIKTATNSYNSPLHF
v_call: TRBV19
cdr3_length: 18
j_call: TRBJ1-6
d_call: -
clone_size: -

cdr3_nt: TGTGCCAGCAGTGAAGAATCAGGGGCGTATAATTCACCCCTCCACTTT
cdr3_aa: CASSEESGAYNSPLHF
v_call: TRBV2
cdr3_length: 16
j_call: TRBJ1-6
d_call: -
clone_size: -

cdr3_nt: TGTGCTAGTGGTTTGTCTACGGGGGGTAGGCATCAGCCCCAGCATTTT
cdr3_aa: CASGLSTGGRHQPQHF
v_call: TRBV12-5
cdr3_length: 16
j_call: TRBJ1-5
d_call: -
clone_size: -

cdr3_nt: TGTGCCAGCAGCGCCGACAGGAACACTGAAGCTTTCTTT
cdr3_aa: CASSADRNTEAFF
v_call: TRBV13
cdr3_length: 13
j_call: TRBJ1-1
d_call: -
clone_size: -

cdr3_nt: TGCGCCAGCAGCCAAGACTCCGGACAGCGAGTTTACGAGCAGTACTTC
cdr3_aa: CASSQDSGQRVYEQYF
v_call: TRBV4-1
cdr3_length: 16
j_call: TRBJ2-7
d_call: -
clone_size: few

cdr3_nt: TGTGCCAGCAGCGTACAGGGGACGGAGGGCTACACCTTC
cdr3_aa: CASSVQGTEGYTF
v_call: TRBV12-3/TRBV12-4
cdr3_length: 13
j_call: TRBJ1-2
d_call: TRBD1
clone_size: -

cdr3_nt: TGCGCCAGCAGCTTGTTAACTAGCGGTGGGCCACAGTATTTT
cdr3_aa: CASSLLTSGGPQYF
v_call: TRBV5-1
cdr3_length: 14
j_call: TRBJ2-3
d_call: TRBD2
clone_size: once

cdr3_nt: TGTGCCAGCAGCTTCGGGTCGCAGATCACCGGGGAGCTGTTTTTT
cdr3_aa: CASSFGSQITGELFF
v_call: TRBV11-3
cdr3_length: 15
j_call: TRBJ2-2
d_call: -
clone_size: -

cdr3_nt: TGTGCCAGCAGCTTGAGGGGGACACTCTACACTGAAGCTTTCTTT
cdr3_aa: CASSLRGTLYTEAFF
v_call: TRBV5-6
cdr3_length: 15
j_call: TRBJ1-1
d_call: -
clone_size: once

cdr3_nt: TGTGCCAGCTCACCCAACAAGAATCAGCCCCAGCATTTT
cdr3_aa: CASSPNKNQPQHF
v_call: TRBV18
cdr3_length: 13
j_call: TRBJ1-5
d_call: -
clone_size: -